This TCR beta chain came from a study of cytomegalovirus exposure and HLA in healthy donors. The PCR ran on 60 Vbeta and 13 Jbeta primers. Profiling relied on immunoSEQ multiplex PCR, and the TCRdb table lists in-frame clones only, not all of them. In the table there are roughly 130,000 clones, 70% to 85% of which are singletons. The study, taken as a whole, reports: An analysis that was carried out later associated 16,951 TCR beta sequences with HLA alleles at 0.05 false discovery rate. Specificity for CMV antigens was confirmed in vitro for three of the CMV-associated chains.

Of note for this clone: The antigen remains undetermined.

Germline CDR1 and CDR2: KGHSH and LQKENI. Trimming pared 2 bases from V and 5 bases from J, leaving 9 bases between. This CDR3 has 13 amino acids. This TCR derives from a boy under 18 in good health and CMV-seronegative. The sample consisted of PBMCs. The chain uses TRBV18 and TRBJ1-1, with D perhaps matching TRBD1 (5 bases). The CDR3: CASSPKPGTEAFF. Written as DNA, the CDR3 is TGTGCCAGCTCACCAAAACCAGGGACTGAAGCTTTCTTT.